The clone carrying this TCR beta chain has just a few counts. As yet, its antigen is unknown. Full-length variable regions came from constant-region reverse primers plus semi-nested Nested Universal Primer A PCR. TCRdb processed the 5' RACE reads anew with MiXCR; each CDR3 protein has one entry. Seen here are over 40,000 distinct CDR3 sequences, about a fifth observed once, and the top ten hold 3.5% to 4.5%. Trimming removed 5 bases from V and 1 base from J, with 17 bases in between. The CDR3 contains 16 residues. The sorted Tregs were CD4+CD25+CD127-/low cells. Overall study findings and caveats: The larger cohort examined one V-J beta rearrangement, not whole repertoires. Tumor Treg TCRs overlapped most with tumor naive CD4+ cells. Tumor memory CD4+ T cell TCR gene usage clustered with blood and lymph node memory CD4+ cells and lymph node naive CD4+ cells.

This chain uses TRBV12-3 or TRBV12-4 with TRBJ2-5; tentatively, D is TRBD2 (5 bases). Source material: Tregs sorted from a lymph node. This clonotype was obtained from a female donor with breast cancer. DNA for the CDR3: TGTGCCAGCAGTCTCGGGCTAGCAGTACGCCAAGAGACCCAGTACTTC. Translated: CASSLGLAVRQETQYF.